The 23 T cell receptor beta chains below all came from one sample that was sequenced in a study of cytomegalovirus exposure and HLA in healthy donors. The table came from immunoSEQ multiplex PCR; TCRdb's copy has only in-frame clones and leaves some out. The sample shows some 140,000 clones, about 80% of them seen only once. The sequencing input was PBMCs. The source of these receptors is a man aged 25-40 years in good health and CMV-seropositive.

This clone was observed a handful of times. This chain joins TRBV5-6 and TRBJ1-1; 7 nucleotides agree with TRBD1. The junction had 3 bases not matched to a gene; V was cut back by 6 bases and J by 1 base. Germline CDR1 and CDR2: SGHDT and YYEEEE. The length of the CDR3 is 13 residues. CDR3 sequence (DNA): TGTGCCAGCACCAGACAGGGGAACACTGAAGCTTTCTTT. It codes for CASTRQGNTEAFF.

V gene TRBV27 combines with J gene TRBJ1-2; possibly TRBD1 for D (5 bases). The CDR3 has 13 residues. CDR1 and CDR2 (germline): MNHEY, SMNVEV (reference sequence). V lost 2 bases to trimming and J lost 3 bases, with 7 bases between them. CDR3 amino acids: CASSLKQDYGYTF. CDR3 nucleotide sequence: TGTGCCAGCAGTTTAAAACAGGACTATGGCTACACCTTC.

This clone was found a few times. V and J are TRBV6-1 and TRBJ2-7, with D possibly being TRBD2 (6 bases). This CDR3 is 14 amino acids long. The germline V gene has CDR1 MNHNS and CDR2 SASEGT. Trimming removed 7 bases at V and 0 bases at J, with 13 bases between. CDR3 residues: CASIGGFSSYEQYF. The CDR3 bases are TGTGCCAGCATCGGAGGGTTTTCCTCCTACGAGCAGTACTTC.

The gene calls are TRBV5-4 and TRBJ2-5, with TRBD1 identical over 11 bases. Losses at the gene ends were 3 bases for V and 5 bases for J; bases not matched to a gene: 6. Germline CDR1 SGHNT, CDR2 YYREEE (reference sequence). This CDR3 contains 15 residues. CDR3 nucleotides: TGTGCCAGCAGCTACCGGGACAGGGGGGGGGAGACCCAGTACTTC. This translates into CASSYRDRGGETQYF.

V and J are TRBV28 and TRBJ1-1; 7 bases map to TRBD1. V lost 2 bases and J lost 5; bases outside the gene matches: 11. This CDR3 comprises 16 residues. Germline V gene data show CDR1 as MDHEN and CDR2 as SYDVKM. This CDR3 is CASSLNAGGKRTEAFF. As DNA, the CDR3 is TGTGCCAGCAGTTTAAATGCAGGGGGAAAGAGGACTGAAGCTTTCTTT.

For this clone: Other DNA sequences in the same sample also yield this CDR3. The chain is built from TRBV5-1 and TRBJ1-1; D perhaps matches TRBD1 (6 bases). The CDR3 is 12 amino acids. The germline V and J ends were trimmed by 4 bases and 7 bases, with 11 bases remaining between them. Germline V gene data show CDR1 as SGHRS and CDR2 as YFSETQ. The CDR3 DNA reads TGCGCCAGCAGCCCGGAGACAGGTGAAGCTTTCTTT. It yields the protein CASSPETGEAFF.

The chain employs TRBV7-3 and TRBJ1-1; 7 positions match TRBD1. This CDR3 is 14 amino acids long. CDR1 and CDR2 (germline): SGHTA, FQGTGA. V was pared by 2 bases and J by 7 bases, with 7 bases of the junction left unmatched. Here the CDR3 reads CASSLQKGAGEAFF. In DNA, the CDR3 is TGTGCCAGCAGCTTACAGAAGGGGGCAGGTGAAGCTTTCTTT.

The J gene is TRBJ2-7, the V gene TRBV2; D is possibly TRBD1 (5 bases). This CDR3 is 13 amino acids long. The V end was cut by 7 bases, the J end by 6 bases, with 16 bases between. Germline V gene data show CDR1 as SNHLY and CDR2 as FYNNEI. The chain's CDR3 is CASNAQGGGEQYF. The DNA for the CDR3 is TGTGCCAGCAACGCCCAGGGCGGCGGCGAGCAGTACTTC.

The chain is built from TRBV14 and TRBJ2-7, with D unresolved. The CDR3 is 15 residues long. Trimming cost V 0 bases and J 2 bases, with 11 bases left between them. Germline-derived CDR1 and CDR2 are SGHDN and FVKESK. The CDR3 here is CASSQDEALPYEQYF. The CDR3 nucleotides are TGTGCCAGCAGCCAAGATGAGGCTCTACCCTACGAGCAGTACTTC.

This clone was observed a single time. The chain has TRBV5-1 and TRBJ1-1; possible D gene TRBD1, 5 bases. Deletions cut 1 base from V and 1 base from J, with 14 bases between. This CDR3 is built from 16 residues. The germline CDR1 and CDR2 sequences are SGHRS and YFSETQ. CDR3 sequence reads: CASSLQGSTANTEAFF. For the CDR3, the DNA is TGCGCCAGCAGCTTGCAGGGTTCAACGGCGAACACTGAAGCTTTCTTT.

The CDR3 DNA sequence: TGTGCCAGTAGCACCGGGACTAGCGGGCTCCGGGCGGAGCTGTTTTTT. Translated, it gives CASSTGTSGLRAELFF. The chain recombines TRBV19 with TRBJ2-2; the match to TRBD2 covers 12 bases. J lost 10 bases, V lost 6 bases, and 12 bases had no gene match. The CDR3 totals 16 residues. Germline V gives CDR1 LNHDA, CDR2 SQIVND (reference sequence).

A single count supports this clone. This chain connects TRBV27 to TRBJ1-5; 7 bases line up with TRBD1. The J segment lost 2 bases and the V segment lost 9 bases, leaving 13 bases of the junction unmatched. The CDR3 spans 16 residues. Germline assignment: CDR1 MNHEY and CDR2 SMNVEV (reference sequence). CDR3 amino acids: CASNDRAGIGNQPQHF. CDR3 nucleotide sequence: TGTGCCAGTAACGACAGGGCCGGGATCGGCAATCAGCCCCAGCATTTT.

This clone was counted many times. Other DNA variants within this sample encode the same CDR3. The chain joins TRBV5-1 to TRBJ2-2, with 9 bases that match TRBD1. The germline CDR1 and CDR2 sequences are SGHRS and YFSETQ. This CDR3 has 15 residues. J was trimmed by 1 base and V by 4 bases; bases with no gene match: 2. CDR3 coding DNA: TGCGCCAGCAGCCTGACAGGGGGGAACACCGGGGAGCTGTTTTTT. Its translation is CASSLTGGNTGELFF.

There are a few counts of this clone. V is TRBV2 and J is TRBJ1-6; the D gene is possibly TRBD1 (6 bases). Trimming stripped 9 bases from V and 10 bases from J, with 28 bases between. This CDR3 has 17 amino acids. Germline V CDR1 and CDR2: SNHLY, FYNNEI. CDR3 nucleotides: TGTGCCAGTCGAAAGGAAGCGTTGGGACACTCGGGGTCACCCCTCCACTTT. Translation: CASRKEALGHSGSPLHF.

The chain joins TRBV5-5 to TRBJ1-2, with TRBD1 as a possible D gene (5 bases). This CDR3 contains 15 residues. The germline CDR1 and CDR2 sequences are SGHKS and YYEKEE (reference sequence). V lost 3 bases and J lost 0, with 12 bases in between. The CDR3 DNA reads as TGTGCCAGCAGCTGGCAGGGAAGCACTAACTATGGCTACACCTTC. Protein sequence: CASSWQGSTNYGYTF.

This clone was seen a handful of times. The chain joins TRBV27 to TRBJ2-7; D is perhaps TRBD1 (5 bases). Germline CDR1 MNHEY, CDR2 SMNVEV (reference sequence). This CDR3 has 13 residues. The germline V and J ends were trimmed by 5 bases and 4 bases, with 12 bases remaining between them. In DNA form, the CDR3 reads TGTGCCAGCAGTATCTCAGGGTTGTACGAGCAGTACTTC. It translates to CASSISGLYEQYF.

This chain joins TRBV6-6 and TRBJ1-1; no clear D. The V gene's germline CDR1 is MNHNY and CDR2 SVGAGI (reference sequence). The CDR3 loop spans 12 amino acids. Deletions cut 5 bases from V and 9 bases from J, with 13 bases between. The CDR3 loop reads CASSKDTLKAFF. CDR3 DNA: TGTGCCAGCAGTAAAGACACACTGAAAGCTTTCTTT.

The V gene is TRBV18, the J gene TRBJ1-1; 7 positions match TRBD1. Germline V gene lookup returns CDR1 KGHSH and CDR2 LQKENI. The CDR3 covers 13 residues. V lost 1 base and J lost 11; bases outside the gene matches: 7. This CDR3 is CASSPLRDSQAFF. CDR3 nucleotides: TGTGCCAGCTCACCACTGAGGGACAGTCAGGCTTTCTTT.

The chain is built from TRBV5-6 and TRBJ1-1; D ambiguous. This CDR3 has 12 residues. CDR1 is SGHDT and CDR2 is YYEEEE in the germline V gene. V lost 4 bases and J 9 bases, leaving 13 bases between the germline ends. The CDR3 coding sequence is TGTGCCAGCAGCACTAGACCGGATCAAGCTTTCTTT. It codes for CASSTRPDQAFF.

The chain employs TRBV7-9 and TRBJ1-1; a possible D gene is TRBD1 (6 bases). Trimming took off 1 base at V and 7 bases at J, with 16 bases between the two ends. CDR1 and CDR2 from the germline V gene are SEHNR and FQNEAQ (reference sequence). This CDR3 is 15 amino acids long. CDR3 region: CASSLGGAGVDEAFF. CDR3 nucleotides: TGTGCCAGCAGCTTAGGAGGGGCAGGGGTTGATGAAGCTTTCTTT.

The chain couples TRBV6-5 to TRBJ1-2, with D possibly being TRBD1 (6 bases). The CDR3 is 15 residues long. The germline gives CDR1 MNHEY, CDR2 SVGAGI. V was pared by 6 bases and J by 0 bases, with 14 bases between. The DNA of the CDR3 is TGTGCCAGCAGCCTGGACAGACCGTCTAACTATGGCTACACCTTC. Residues: CASSLDRPSNYGYTF.

The chain has TRBV6-5 and TRBJ1-1, with a tentative D call TRBD1 (6 bases). Trimming left V 7 bases short and J 3 bases short, with 12 bases between. The CDR3 is 13 amino acids. CDR1 and CDR2 (germline): MNHEY, SVGAGI. The CDR3, as DNA: TGTGCCAGCAAAAGGGGGACGGACACTGAAGCTTTCTTT. This translates into CASKRGTDTEAFF.

In DNA, the CDR3 is TGTGCCAGCAGCTCAGAGGGGGCGCATGGCTACACCTTC. It encodes CASSSEGAHGYTF. This rearrangement joins TRBV13 to TRBJ1-2; TRBD1 matches at 7 bases. Trimming cost V 4 bases and J 6 bases; bases outside gene matches: 5. Germline values: CDR1 PRHDT, CDR2 FYEKMQ (reference sequence). The CDR3 covers 13 residues.